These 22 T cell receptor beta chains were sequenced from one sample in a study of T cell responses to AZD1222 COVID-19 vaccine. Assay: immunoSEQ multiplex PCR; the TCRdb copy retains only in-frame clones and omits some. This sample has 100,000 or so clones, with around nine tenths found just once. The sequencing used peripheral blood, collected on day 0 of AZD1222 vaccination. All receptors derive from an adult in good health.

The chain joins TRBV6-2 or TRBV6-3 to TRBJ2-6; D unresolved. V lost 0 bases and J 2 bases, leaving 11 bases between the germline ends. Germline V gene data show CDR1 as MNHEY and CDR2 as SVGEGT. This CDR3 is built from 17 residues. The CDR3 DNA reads TGTGCCAGCAGTTACTCGGCGGCTTTAGCTGGGGCCAACGTCCTGACTTTC. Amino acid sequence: CASSYSAALAGANVLTF.

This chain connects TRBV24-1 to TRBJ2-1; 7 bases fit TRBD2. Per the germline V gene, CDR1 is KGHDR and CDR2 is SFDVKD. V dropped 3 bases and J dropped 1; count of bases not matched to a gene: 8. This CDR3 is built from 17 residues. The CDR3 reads CATSDRSAGRSYNEQFF. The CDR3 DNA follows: TGTGCCACCAGTGATCGATCAGCGGGAAGATCCTACAATGAGCAGTTCTTC.

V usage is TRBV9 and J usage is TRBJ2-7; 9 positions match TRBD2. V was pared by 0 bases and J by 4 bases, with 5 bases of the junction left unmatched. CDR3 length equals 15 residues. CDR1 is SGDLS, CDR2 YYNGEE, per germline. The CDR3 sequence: CASSVGPAGGYEQYF. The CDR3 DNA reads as TGTGCCAGCAGCGTAGGCCCAGCGGGAGGTTACGAGCAGTACTTC. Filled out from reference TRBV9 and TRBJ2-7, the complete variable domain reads DSGVTQTPKHLITATGQRVTLRCSPRSGDLSVYWYQQSLDQGLQFLIQYYNGEERAKGNILERFSAQQFPDLHSELNLSSLELGDSALYFCASSVGPAGGYEQYFGPGTRLTVT.

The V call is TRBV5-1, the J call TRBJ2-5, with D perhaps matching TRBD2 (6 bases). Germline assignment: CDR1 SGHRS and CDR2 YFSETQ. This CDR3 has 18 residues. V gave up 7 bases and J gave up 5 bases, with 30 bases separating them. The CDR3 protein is CASSGEKADTGSGETQYF. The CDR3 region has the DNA TGCGCCAGCTCGGGGGAAAAGGCTGATACGGGATCGGGGGAGACCCAGTACTTC.

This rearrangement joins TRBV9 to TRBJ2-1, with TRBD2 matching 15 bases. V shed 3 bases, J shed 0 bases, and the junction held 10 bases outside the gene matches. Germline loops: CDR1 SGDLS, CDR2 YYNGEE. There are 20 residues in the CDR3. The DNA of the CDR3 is TGTGCCAGCAGCGCCTCCGGGACTAGCGGGAGGAGGGGCTCCTACAATGAGCAGTTCTTC. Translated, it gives CASSASGTSGRRGSYNEQFF.

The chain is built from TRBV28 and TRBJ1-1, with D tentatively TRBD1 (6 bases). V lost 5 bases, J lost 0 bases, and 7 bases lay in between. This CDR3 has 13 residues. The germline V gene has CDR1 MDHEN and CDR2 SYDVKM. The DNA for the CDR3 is TGTGCCAGCAGTGGACAGTTGAACACTGAAGCTTTCTTT. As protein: CASSGQLNTEAFF.

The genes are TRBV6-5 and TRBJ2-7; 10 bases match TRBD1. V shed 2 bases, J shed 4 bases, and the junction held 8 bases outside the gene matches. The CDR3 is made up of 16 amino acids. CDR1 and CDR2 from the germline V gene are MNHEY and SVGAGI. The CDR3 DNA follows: TGTGCCAGCAGTTACCCCGACAGGGGGCTGACTTACGAGCAGTACTTC. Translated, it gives CASSYPDRGLTYEQYF.

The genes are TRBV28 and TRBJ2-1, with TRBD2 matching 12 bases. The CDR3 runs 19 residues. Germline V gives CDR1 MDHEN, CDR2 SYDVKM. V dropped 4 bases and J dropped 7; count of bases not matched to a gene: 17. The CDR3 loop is CASSSINRASGRARNEQFF. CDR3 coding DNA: TGTGCCAGCAGTTCAATCAATCGGGCTAGCGGGAGGGCCCGGAATGAGCAGTTCTTC.

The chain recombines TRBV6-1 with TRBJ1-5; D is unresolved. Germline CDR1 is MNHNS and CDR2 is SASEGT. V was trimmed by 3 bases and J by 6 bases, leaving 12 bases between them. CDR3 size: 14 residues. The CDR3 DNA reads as TGTGCCAGCAGTGATCAATTAGAAGGTCAGCCCCAGCATTTT. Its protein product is CASSDQLEGQPQHF.

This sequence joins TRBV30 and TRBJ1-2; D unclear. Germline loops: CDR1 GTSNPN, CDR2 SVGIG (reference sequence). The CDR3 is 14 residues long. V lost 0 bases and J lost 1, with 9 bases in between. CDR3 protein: CAWSVRDFNYGYTF. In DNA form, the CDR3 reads TGTGCCTGGAGTGTACGCGACTTTAACTATGGCTACACCTTC.

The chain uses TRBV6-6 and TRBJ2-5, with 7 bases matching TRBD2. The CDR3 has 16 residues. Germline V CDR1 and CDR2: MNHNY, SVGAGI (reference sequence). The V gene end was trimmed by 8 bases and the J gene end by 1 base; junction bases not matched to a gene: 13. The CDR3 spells CASEKGTTTFQETQYF. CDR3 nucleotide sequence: TGTGCCAGCGAGAAAGGGACTACGACTTTCCAAGAGACCCAGTACTTC.

The CDR3 DNA follows: TGTGCCAGCAGTTCCCGCAGGCGGGGGGCTGGCCAAGAGACCCAGTACTTC. It translates to CASSSRRRGAGQETQYF. The chain is built from TRBV28 and TRBJ2-5; 8 nucleotides line up with TRBD2. CDR1 is MDHEN and CDR2 is SYDVKM in the germline V gene. The CDR3 is 17 amino acids. V lost 4 bases and J lost 1; bases outside the gene matches: 11.

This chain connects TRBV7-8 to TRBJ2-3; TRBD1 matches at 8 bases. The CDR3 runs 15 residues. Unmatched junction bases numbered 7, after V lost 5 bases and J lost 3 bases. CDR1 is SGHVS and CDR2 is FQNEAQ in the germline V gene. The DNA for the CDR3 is TGTGCCAGCAGCCCCAGGGGGCTTACAACAGATACGCAGTATTTT. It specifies CASSPRGLTTDTQYF. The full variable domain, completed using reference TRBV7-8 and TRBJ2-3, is GAGVSQSPRYKVAKRGQDVALRCDPISGHVSLFWYQQALGQGPEFLTYFQNEAQLDKSGLPSDRFFAERPEGSVSTLKIQRTQQEDSAVYLCASSPRGLTTDTQYFGPGTRLTVL.

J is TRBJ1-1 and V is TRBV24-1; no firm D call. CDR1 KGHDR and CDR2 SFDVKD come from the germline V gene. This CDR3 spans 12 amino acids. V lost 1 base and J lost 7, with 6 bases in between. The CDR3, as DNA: TGTGCCACCAGTGATTTATATGGTGAAGCTTTCTTT. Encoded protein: CATSDLYGEAFF.

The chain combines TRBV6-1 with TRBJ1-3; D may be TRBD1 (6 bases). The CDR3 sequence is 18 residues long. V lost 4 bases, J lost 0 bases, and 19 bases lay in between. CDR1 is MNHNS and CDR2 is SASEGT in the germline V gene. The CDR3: CASSALAGQGTSGNTIYF. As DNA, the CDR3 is TGTGCCAGCAGTGCCCTCGCCGGGCAGGGGACCTCTGGAAACACCATATATTTT.

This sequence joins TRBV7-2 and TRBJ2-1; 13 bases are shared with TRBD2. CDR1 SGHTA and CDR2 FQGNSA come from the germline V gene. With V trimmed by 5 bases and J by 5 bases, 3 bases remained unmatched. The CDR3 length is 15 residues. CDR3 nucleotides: TGTGCCAGCAGCCCAGGGACTAGCGGGAACAATGAGCAGTTCTTC. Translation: CASSPGTSGNNEQFF. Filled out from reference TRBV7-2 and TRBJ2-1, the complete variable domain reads GAGVSQSPSNKVTEKGKDVELRCDPISGHTALYWYRQSLGQGLEFLIYFQGNSAPDKSGLPSDRFSAERTGGSVSTLTIQRTQQEDSAVYLCASSPGTSGNNEQFFGPGTRLTVL.

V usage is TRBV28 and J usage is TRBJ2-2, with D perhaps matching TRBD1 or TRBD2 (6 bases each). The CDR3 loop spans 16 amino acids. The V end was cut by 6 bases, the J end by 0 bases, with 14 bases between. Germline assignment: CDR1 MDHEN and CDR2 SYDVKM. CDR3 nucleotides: TGTGCCAGCAGCCCAAAGGGGGGCGCGAACACCGGGGAGCTGTTTTTT. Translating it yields CASSPKGGANTGELFF.

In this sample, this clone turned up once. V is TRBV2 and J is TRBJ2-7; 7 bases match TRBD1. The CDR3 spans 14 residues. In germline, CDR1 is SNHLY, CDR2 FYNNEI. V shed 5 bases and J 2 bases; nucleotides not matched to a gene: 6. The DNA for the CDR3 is TGTGCCAGCAGTTCCCCGGGACAGACCTACGAGCAGTACTTC. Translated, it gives CASSSPGQTYEQYF.

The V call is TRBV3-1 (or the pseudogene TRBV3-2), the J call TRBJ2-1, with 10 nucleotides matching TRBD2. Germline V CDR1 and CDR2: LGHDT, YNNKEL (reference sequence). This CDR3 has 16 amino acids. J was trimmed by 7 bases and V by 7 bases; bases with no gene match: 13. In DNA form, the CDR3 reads TGTGCCAGCAAAAAAAGCGGGAGGGTAGGAATAAATGAGCAGTTCTTC. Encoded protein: CASKKSGRVGINEQFF.

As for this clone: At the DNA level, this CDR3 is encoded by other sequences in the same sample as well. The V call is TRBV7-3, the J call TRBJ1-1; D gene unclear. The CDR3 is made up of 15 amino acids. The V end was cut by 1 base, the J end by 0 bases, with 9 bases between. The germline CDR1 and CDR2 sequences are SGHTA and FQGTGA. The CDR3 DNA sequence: TGTGCCAGCAGCTTAAGCCCAGCTATGAACACTGAAGCTTTCTTT. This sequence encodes CASSLSPAMNTEAFF.

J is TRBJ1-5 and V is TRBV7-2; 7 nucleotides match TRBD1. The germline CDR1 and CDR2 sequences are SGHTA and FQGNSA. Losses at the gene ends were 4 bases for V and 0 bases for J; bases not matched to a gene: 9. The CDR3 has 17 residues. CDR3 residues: CASSSRGGLYSNQPQHF. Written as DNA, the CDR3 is TGTGCCAGCAGCTCCCGAGGGGGCCTCTATAGCAATCAGCCCCAGCATTTT.

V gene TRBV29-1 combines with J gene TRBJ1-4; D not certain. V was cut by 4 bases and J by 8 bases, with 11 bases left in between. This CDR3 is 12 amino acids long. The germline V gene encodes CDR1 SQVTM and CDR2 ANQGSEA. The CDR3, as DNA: TGCAGCGTTGTTTCGGGGAACGAAAAACTGTTTTTT. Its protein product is CSVVSGNEKLFF.